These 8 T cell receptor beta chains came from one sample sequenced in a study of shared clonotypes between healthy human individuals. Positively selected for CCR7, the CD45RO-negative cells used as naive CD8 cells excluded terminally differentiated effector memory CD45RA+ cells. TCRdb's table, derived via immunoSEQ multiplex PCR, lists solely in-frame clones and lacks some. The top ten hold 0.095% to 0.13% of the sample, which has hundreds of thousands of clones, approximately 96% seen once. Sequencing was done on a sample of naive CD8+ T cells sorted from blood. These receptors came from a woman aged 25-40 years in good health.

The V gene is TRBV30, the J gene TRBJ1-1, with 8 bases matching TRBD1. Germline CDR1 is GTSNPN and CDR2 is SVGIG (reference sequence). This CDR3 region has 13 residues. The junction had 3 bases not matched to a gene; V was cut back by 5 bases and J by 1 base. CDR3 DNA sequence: TGTGCCTGGGCGACAGGGGAGAACACTGAAGCTTTCTTT. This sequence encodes CAWATGENTEAFF.

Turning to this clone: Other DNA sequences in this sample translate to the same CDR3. CDR3 region: CASSYRQGYEQYF. In DNA, the CDR3 is TGTGCCAGCAGTTACCGGCAGGGCTACGAGCAGTACTTC. This chain connects TRBV6-5 to TRBJ2-7; tentative D call: TRBD1 (5 bases). Germline CDR1 and CDR2: MNHEY and SVGAGI. The CDR3 has 13 residues. V lost 2 bases and J 3 bases, leaving 8 bases between the germline ends.

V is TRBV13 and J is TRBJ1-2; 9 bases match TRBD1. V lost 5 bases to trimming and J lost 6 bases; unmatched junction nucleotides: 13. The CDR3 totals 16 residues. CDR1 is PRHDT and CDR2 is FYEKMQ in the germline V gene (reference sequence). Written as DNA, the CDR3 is TGTGCCAGCAGCGCCGCTACAACAGGGGGCGCCGATGGCTACACCTTC. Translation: CASSAATTGGADGYTF. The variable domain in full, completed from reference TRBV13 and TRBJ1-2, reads AAGVIQSPRHLIKEKRETATLKCYPIPRHDTVYWYQQGPGQDPQFLISFYEKMQSDKGSIPDRFSAQQFSDYHSELNMSSLELGDSALYFCASSAATTGGADGYTFGSGTRLTVV.

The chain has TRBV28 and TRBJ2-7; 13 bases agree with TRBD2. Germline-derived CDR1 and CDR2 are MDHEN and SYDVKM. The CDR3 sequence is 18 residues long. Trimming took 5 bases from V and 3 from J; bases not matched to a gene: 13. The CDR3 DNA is TGTGCCAGCAGTCCCTCAGGACTAGCGGGAGTATATAGCTACGAGCAGTACTTC. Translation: CASSPSGLAGVYSYEQYF.

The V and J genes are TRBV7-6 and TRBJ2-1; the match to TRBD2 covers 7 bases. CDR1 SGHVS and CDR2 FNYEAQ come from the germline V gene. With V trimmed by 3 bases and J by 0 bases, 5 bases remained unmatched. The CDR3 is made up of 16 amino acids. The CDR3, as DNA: TGTGCCAGCAGCTTGTGGGGCGGGAGCTCCTACAATGAGCAGTTCTTC. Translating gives CASSLWGGSSYNEQFF. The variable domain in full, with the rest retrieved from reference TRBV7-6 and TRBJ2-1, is GAGVSQSPRYKVTKRGQDVALRCDPISGHVSLYWYRQALGQGPEFLTYFNYEAQQDKSGLPNDRFSAERPEGSISTLTIQRTEQRDSAMYRCASSLWGGSSYNEQFFGPGTRLTVL.

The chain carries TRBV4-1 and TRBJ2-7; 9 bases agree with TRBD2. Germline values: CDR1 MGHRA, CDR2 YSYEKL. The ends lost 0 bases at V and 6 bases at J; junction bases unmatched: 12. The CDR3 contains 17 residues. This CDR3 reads CASSQDYPAAGGREQYF. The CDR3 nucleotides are TGCGCCAGCAGCCAAGATTATCCTGCAGCGGGAGGACGCGAGCAGTACTTC.

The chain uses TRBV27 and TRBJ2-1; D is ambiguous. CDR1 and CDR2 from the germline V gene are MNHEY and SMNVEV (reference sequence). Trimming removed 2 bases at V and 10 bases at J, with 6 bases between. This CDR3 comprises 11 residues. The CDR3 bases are TGTGCCAGCAGTTTAGGTGTAGAGCAGTTCTTC. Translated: CASSLGVEQFF.

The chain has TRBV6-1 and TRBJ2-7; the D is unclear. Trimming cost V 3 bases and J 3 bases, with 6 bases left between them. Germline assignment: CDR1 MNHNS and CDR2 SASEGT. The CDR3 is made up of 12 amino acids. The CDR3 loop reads CASSETNYEQYF. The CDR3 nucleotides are TGTGCCAGCAGTGAGACGAACTACGAGCAGTACTTC.